Following are 24 T cell receptor beta chains from one sample sequenced in a study of blood T cell repertoires in COVID-19. Sequenced by immunoSEQ multiplex PCR; TCRdb stores in-frame clones only, minus some. Of around 380,000 clones listed, 70% to 90% are singletons. The sequencing input was PBMCs or T cells enriched from blood (not recorded which). Receptors originate from a man in his thirties or forties who had recovered from COVID-19.

The rearrangement uses TRBV12-3 or TRBV12-4 and TRBJ1-1; D may be TRBD1 (6 bases). The V and J ends lost 4 bases and 1 base respectively, with 7 bases between them. This CDR3 is built from 13 residues. In DNA, the CDR3 is TGTGCCAGCAGTTGGGGGCAGAACACTGAAGCTTTCTTT. This sequence encodes CASSWGQNTEAFF.

This rearrangement joins TRBV1 to TRBJ1-3; no DNA check was done on the table's D call, TRBD1. TRBV1 is a recognized pseudogene. The CDR3 extends over 14 amino acids. CDR3 residues: CTSSHQSGGNTIYF. For the CDR3, the DNA is TGCACCAGCAGCCACCAATCAGGGGGAAACACCATATATTTT.

The V call is TRBV6-5, the J call TRBJ1-4; D remains unclear. This CDR3 spans 14 amino acids. Germline V gives CDR1 MNHEY, CDR2 SVGAGI. The ends were cut back, 2 bases at V and 7 bases at J, with 11 bases in the middle. In DNA, the CDR3 is TGTGCCAGCAGTTACAGAGGTATAGGTGAAAAACTGTTTTTT. It yields the protein CASSYRGIGEKLFF.

The rearrangement uses TRBV12-5 and TRBJ2-7; 7 nucleotides agree with TRBD2. The trim removed 6 bases at V and 3 bases at J, leaving 2 bases unmatched. The CDR3 has 12 amino acids. Germline values: CDR1 LGHNT, CDR2 FRNRAP. In nucleotides, the CDR3 is TGTGCTAGTGGCGGGACTATCTACGAGCAGTACTTC. It yields the protein CASGGTIYEQYF.

The rearrangement links TRBV7-9 to TRBJ2-7; D unresolved. From germline, CDR1 is SEHNR and CDR2 FQNEAQ (reference sequence). Trimming pared 0 bases from V and 2 bases from J, leaving 8 bases between. The CDR3 loop spans 14 amino acids. CDR3 DNA: TGTGCCAGCAGCTTAGCTTCCCAGACCTACGAGCAGTACTTC. The encoded protein is CASSLASQTYEQYF.

The chain joins TRBV2 to TRBJ1-1, with a possible D match to TRBD1 (6 bases). The germline gives CDR1 SNHLY, CDR2 FYNNEI. This CDR3 comprises 14 residues. Trimming pared 5 bases from V and 3 bases from J, leaving 13 bases between. The DNA for the CDR3 is TGTGCCAGCAGTAACAGGGTGGGGGACACTGAAGCTTTCTTT. Its translation: CASSNRVGDTEAFF.

The rearrangement uses TRBV19 and TRBJ2-5; no clear D gene. Germline values: CDR1 LNHDA, CDR2 SQIVND (reference sequence). This CDR3 is 11 amino acids long. V lost 4 bases to trimming and J lost 4 bases, with 4 bases between them. The CDR3: CASSTLETQYF. The CDR3 DNA is TGTGCCAGTAGTACTTTAGAGACCCAGTACTTC.

The chain employs TRBV12-3 or TRBV12-4 and TRBJ1-2, with 9 positions matching TRBD1. J gave up 7 bases and V 6 bases, and 3 bases lay outside the gene matches. CDR3 length equals 12 residues. The DNA for the CDR3 is TGTGCCAGCAGGGGACAGGGTATTGGCTACACCTTC. It is translated as CASRGQGIGYTF.

This rearrangement joins TRBV18 to TRBJ2-2; TRBD2 matches 8 bases. There are 19 residues in the CDR3. V was clipped by 1 base and J by 2 bases; unmatched bases: 12. The germline gives CDR1 KGHSH, CDR2 LQKENI. The CDR3 loop reads CASSPRTLAGTTNTGELFF. The CDR3 nucleotides are TGTGCCAGCTCACCACGAACTTTAGCGGGGACGACCAACACCGGGGAGCTGTTTTTT.

This clone is a singleton in its sample. The CDR3 protein is CASSLQGNQPQHF. CDR3 DNA: TGTGCCAGCAGCCTACAGGGAAATCAGCCCCAGCATTTT. The chain has TRBV5-6 and TRBJ1-5; D is perhaps TRBD1 (6 bases). Germline V gene data show CDR1 as SGHDT and CDR2 as YYEEEE. The CDR3 is 13 residues long. With 4 bases removed from V and 4 bases from J, the gap between germline ends came to 9 bases. The variable domain in full, completed from reference TRBV5-6 and TRBJ1-5, reads DAGVTQSPTHLIKTRGQQVTLRCSPKSGHDTVSWYQQALGQGPQFIFQYYEEEERQRGNFPDRFSGHQFPNYSSELNVNALLLGDSALYLCASSLQGNQPQHFGDGTRLSIL.

The V call is TRBV10-3, the J call TRBJ1-3; 7 nucleotides match TRBD1. The CDR3 is 14 amino acids. The V gene end was trimmed by 8 bases and the J gene end by 2 bases; junction bases not matched to a gene: 6. Germline V lookup: CDR1 ENHRY, CDR2 SYGVKD. CDR3 residues: CAIQRQGTGNTIYF. CDR3 bases: TGTGCCATCCAGAGACAGGGAACTGGAAACACCATATATTTT.

The chain uses TRBV3-1 (or the pseudogene TRBV3-2) and TRBJ1-3; 7 nucleotides match TRBD1. The V and J ends lost 3 bases and 7 bases, in that order; junction bases with no gene match: 9. CDR1 LGHDT and CDR2 YNNKEL come from the germline V gene (reference sequence). The CDR3 is made up of 15 amino acids. The CDR3 loop is CASSQLPTGSNTIYF. The CDR3 bases are TGTGCCAGCAGCCAGTTACCGACAGGGAGCAACACCATATATTTT.

The V call is TRBV15, the J call TRBJ1-5; D is possibly TRBD1 (6 bases). V lost 0 bases and J lost 5, with 11 bases in between. CDR1 is LNHNV, CDR2 YYDKDF, per germline (reference sequence). The CDR3 totals 15 residues. The CDR3 sequence: CATSRDLTGYQPQHF. In DNA, the CDR3 is TGTGCCACCAGCAGAGATCTAACAGGGTATCAGCCCCAGCATTTT. Full variable domain (missing parts from reference TRBV15 and TRBJ1-5): DAMVIQNPRYQVTQFGKPVTLSCSQTLNHNVMYWYQQKSSQAPKLLFHYYDKDFNNEADTPDNFQSRRPNTSFCFLDIRSPGLGDTAMYLCATSRDLTGYQPQHFGDGTRLSIL.

The chain has TRBV15 and TRBJ1-3; 8 positions agree with TRBD1. Germline V lookup: CDR1 LNHNV, CDR2 YYDKDF (reference sequence). Trimming cost V 4 bases and J 15 bases; bases outside gene matches: 11. This CDR3 is 13 amino acids long. CDR3 DNA sequence: TGTGCCACCAGCAACATTCTCGGACAGGGAGGATATTTT. This codes for CATSNILGQGGYF.

This chain joins TRBV19 and TRBJ1-5; possibly TRBD1 for D (5 bases). V was pared by 6 bases and J by 3 bases, with 9 bases between. CDR1 and CDR2 from the germline V gene are LNHDA and SQIVND (reference sequence). The CDR3 has 13 amino acids. The CDR3 DNA sequence: TGTGCCAGTAGAAGGGACTTCAATCAGCCCCAGCATTTT. Protein: CASRRDFNQPQHF.

This clone was detected only a few times. The chain uses TRBV2 and TRBJ1-5; 7 bases map to TRBD1. Germline CDR1 is SNHLY and CDR2 is FYNNEI. Trimming took 4 bases from V and 7 from J; bases not matched to a gene: 10. The CDR3 is 15 residues long. The CDR3 DNA sequence: TGTGCCAGCAGTGGTTCAGGGGGGAACGGACAGCCCCAGCATTTT. Amino acids: CASSGSGGNGQPQHF.

This clone was seen only a few times. The chain combines TRBV11-3 with TRBJ2-1; 8 bases agree with TRBD1. CDR1 is SGHNT, CDR2 YENEEA, per germline. This CDR3 region has 14 residues. V gave up 5 bases and J gave up 7 bases; unmatched junction bases: 7. CDR3 residues: CASSPRTGKNEQFF. The DNA of the CDR3 is TGTGCCAGCAGCCCGCGGACAGGGAAGAATGAGCAGTTCTTC.

This chain uses TRBV27 with TRBJ2-7; the D gene is possibly TRBD1 (5 bases). The germline V and J ends were trimmed by 7 bases and 5 bases, with 12 bases remaining between them. CDR3 length: 12 residues. Germline-derived CDR1 and CDR2 are MNHEY and SMNVEV (reference sequence). The CDR3 DNA reads TGTGCCAGCATGTCAGGGCGCAACGAGCAGTACTTC. Translating gives CASMSGRNEQYF.

This clone was recorded once. J is TRBJ2-1 and V is TRBV7-3, with 7 bases aligning to TRBD1. With 0 bases clipped from V and 7 bases from J, the junction kept 0 bases outside the gene matches. In germline, CDR1 is SGHTA, CDR2 FQGTGA. The CDR3 has 13 amino acids. This chain's CDR3 is CASSLTDRNEQFF. In nucleotides, the CDR3 is TGTGCCAGCAGCTTAACGGACAGGAATGAGCAGTTCTTC.

This chain joins TRBV5-1 and TRBJ2-7, with D tentatively TRBD1 (6 bases). The CDR3 runs 15 residues. V lost 5 bases, J lost 3 bases, and 18 bases lay in between. Germline CDR1 reads SGHRS; CDR2 reads YFSETQ. Here the CDR3 reads CASRQGSDSFYEQYF. Written as DNA, the CDR3 is TGCGCCAGCAGACAGGGTTCGGACAGCTTCTACGAGCAGTACTTC.

The chain is built from TRBV18 and TRBJ2-5, with unresolved D. V lost 2 bases, J lost 4 bases, and 8 bases lay in between. The CDR3 totals 13 residues. From germline, CDR1 is KGHSH and CDR2 LQKENI. CDR3 sequence: CASSPERLETQYF. The CDR3, as DNA: TGTGCCAGCTCACCAGAGCGCTTAGAGACCCAGTACTTC.

The chain is built from TRBV5-6 and TRBJ2-1; the D gene is possibly TRBD2 (5 bases). The V gene lost 4 bases and the J gene lost 8 bases, with 16 bases spanning the gap. The CDR3 has 14 residues. CDR1 is SGHDT, CDR2 YYEEEE, per germline. The CDR3 reads CASSPTWERDEQFF. CDR3 sequence (DNA): TGTGCCAGCAGCCCGACCTGGGAGCGCGATGAGCAGTTCTTC.

The gene calls are TRBV4-1 and TRBJ1-6; 11 bases are shared with TRBD1. Germline V gene lookup returns CDR1 MGHRA and CDR2 YSYEKL. The J segment lost 10 bases and the V segment lost 1 base, leaving 3 bases of the junction unmatched. The CDR3 runs to 15 residues. For the CDR3, the DNA is TGCGCCAGCAGCCAAGCCGGGACAGGGGGATCACCCCTCCACTTT. It specifies CASSQAGTGGSPLHF.

The rearrangement links TRBV6-1 to TRBJ2-1, with 8 positions matching TRBD2. The ends lost 0 bases at V and 4 bases at J; junction bases unmatched: 11. The CDR3 contains 18 residues. Germline V gene lookup returns CDR1 MNHNS and CDR2 SASEGT. CDR3 DNA: TGTGCCAGCAGTGAAGCTCCAGTTAGCGGGGTACTTTACAATGAGCAGTTCTTC. The encoded protein is CASSEAPVSGVLYNEQFF.